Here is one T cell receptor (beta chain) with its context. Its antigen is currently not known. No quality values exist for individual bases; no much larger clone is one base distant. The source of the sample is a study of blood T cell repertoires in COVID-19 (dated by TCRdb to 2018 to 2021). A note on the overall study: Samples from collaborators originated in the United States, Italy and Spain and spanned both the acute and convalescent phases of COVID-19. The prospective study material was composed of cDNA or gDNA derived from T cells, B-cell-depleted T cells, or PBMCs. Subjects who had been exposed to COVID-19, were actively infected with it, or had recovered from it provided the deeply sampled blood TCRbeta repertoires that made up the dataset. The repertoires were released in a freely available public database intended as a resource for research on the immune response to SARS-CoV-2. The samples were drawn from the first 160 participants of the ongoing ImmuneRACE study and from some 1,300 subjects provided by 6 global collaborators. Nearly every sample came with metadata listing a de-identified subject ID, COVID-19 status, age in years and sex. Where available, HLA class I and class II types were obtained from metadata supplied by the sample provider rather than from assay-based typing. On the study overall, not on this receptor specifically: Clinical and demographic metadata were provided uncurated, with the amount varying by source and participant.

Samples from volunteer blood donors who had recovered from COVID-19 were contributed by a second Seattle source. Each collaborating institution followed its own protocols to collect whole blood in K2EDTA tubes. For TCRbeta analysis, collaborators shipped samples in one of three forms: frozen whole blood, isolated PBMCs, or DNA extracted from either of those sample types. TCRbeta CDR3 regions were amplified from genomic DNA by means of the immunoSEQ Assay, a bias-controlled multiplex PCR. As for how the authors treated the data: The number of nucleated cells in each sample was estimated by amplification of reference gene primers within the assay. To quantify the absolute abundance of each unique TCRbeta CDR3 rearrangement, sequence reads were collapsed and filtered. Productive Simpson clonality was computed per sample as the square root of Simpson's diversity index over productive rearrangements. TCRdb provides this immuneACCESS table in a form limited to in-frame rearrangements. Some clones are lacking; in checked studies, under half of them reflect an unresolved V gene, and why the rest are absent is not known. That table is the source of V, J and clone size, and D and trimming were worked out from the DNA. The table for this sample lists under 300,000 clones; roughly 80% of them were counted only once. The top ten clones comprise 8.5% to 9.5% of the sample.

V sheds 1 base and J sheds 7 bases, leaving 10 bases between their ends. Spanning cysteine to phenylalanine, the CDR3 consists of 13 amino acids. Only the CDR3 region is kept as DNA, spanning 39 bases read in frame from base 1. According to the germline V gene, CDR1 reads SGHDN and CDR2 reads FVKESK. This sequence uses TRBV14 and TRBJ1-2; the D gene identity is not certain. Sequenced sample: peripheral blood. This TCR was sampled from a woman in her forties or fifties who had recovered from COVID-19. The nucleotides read TGTGCCAGCAGCCAAGTGGCAGCGGCTGGCTACACCTTC. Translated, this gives CASSQVAAAGYTF.